These 26 T cell receptor beta chains were all obtained from the same sample, sequenced in a study of tumor and adjacent non-tumor tissue in lung cancer. TCRbeta libraries were built with three rounds of nested PCR, modified from ARM-PCR. Each CDR3 protein is one row after TCRdb ran MiXCR on the multiplex PCR reads. The table lists approximately 100,000 distinct CDR3 sequences, about 61% of them singletons. RNA was extracted from bulk tissue without any cell sorting. More than 3 cm separated this lung sample from the edge of the tumor. Sequencing was carried out using distant non-tumor lung tissue. These receptors all come from a man aged 60 to 75 with non-small cell lung cancer.

Remarks on this clonotype: Possible read error: a much larger clone is one base away. This chain joins TRBV5-5 and TRBJ2-7; 10 positions match TRBD2. This CDR3 has 15 residues. Germline CDR1 is SGHKS and CDR2 is YYEKEE (reference sequence). This CDR3 reads CAGSMGLAPSYEQYF. Here the CDR3 DNA reads TGTGCCGGCAGCATGGGACTAGCGCCTTCCTACGAGCAGTACTTC.

Points on this clonotype: The CDR3 does not end in the conserved phenylalanine or tryptophan, so this is likely a read error. Because the CDR3's place on the DNA is in doubt, the DNA is left out and the CDR3 is given as listed by TCRdb. The chain combines TRBV6-6 with TRBJ1-1; the table names TRBD1, a call not compared with the DNA. The V gene's germline CDR1 is MNHNY and CDR2 SVGAGI (reference sequence). From its first to its last residue, the CDR3 has 16 amino acids. This CDR3 is CASSSARDSTNTEAFI.

The chain recombines TRBV11-2 with TRBJ2-1; TRBD2 is a possible D gene (5 bases). The CDR3 totals 13 residues. CDR1 and CDR2 (germline): SGHAT, FQNNGV. The V end was cut by 5 bases, the J end by 9 bases, with 14 bases between. CDR3 DNA: TGTGCCAGCAGCCTATGGGAGTTTCCTGAGCAGTTCTTC. Translated: CASSLWEFPEQFF.

This clonotype has a count of ten or more. The V call is TRBV12-3 or TRBV12-4, the J call TRBJ2-5; maybe TRBD2 (5 bases). This CDR3 spans 15 amino acids. V was shortened by 2 bases and J by 3 bases, with 13 bases between the two germline ends. The DNA of the CDR3 is TGTGCCAGCAGTTTACTAAGAGGGCTCGAAGAGACCCAGTACTTC. Its translation: CASSLLRGLEETQYF.

This clonotype occurred once. One junction end disagrees with the germline gene, perhaps due to a read error. The V call is TRBV6-2 or TRBV6-3, the J call TRBJ2-1; no reliable D call. The CDR3 has 14 amino acids. Germline CDR1 reads MNHEY; CDR2 reads SVGEGT. CDR3: CASMAPKAYNGQFF. The CDR3 region has the DNA TGTGCCAGCATGGCCCCCAAAGCCTACAATGGGCAGTTCTTC.

As for this clonotype: A junction end diverges from the germline sequence, so it may reflect a read error. V is TRBV4-3 and J is TRBJ2-3, with 7 nucleotides matching TRBD2. Germline V gene lookup returns CDR1 LGHNA and CDR2 YSLEER. CDR3 length: 14 residues. In DNA, the CDR3 is TGCTCCAGCAGCCGCGGGGGAGGAACAGATACGCAGTATTTT. It codes for CSSSRGGGTDTQYF.

Many counts were recorded for this clonotype. The genes are TRBV10-2 and TRBJ2-5; D is possibly TRBD2 (5 bases). The CDR3 is 14 residues long. The germline gives CDR1 WSHSY, CDR2 SAAADI. Trimming shortened V by 6 bases and J by 1 base, and 12 bases separated the two germline ends. CDR3 coding DNA: TGCGCCAGCAGGCCCGGTAGCGCCCAAGAGACCCAGTACTTC. Translating it yields CASRPGSAQETQYF.

To note about this clonotype: This may be a read error: a much more frequent sequence differs by one nucleotide. The chain has TRBV11-2 and TRBJ2-5, with D maybe TRBD2 (5 bases). CDR3 size: 14 residues. V gave up 5 bases and J gave up 2 bases, with 12 bases separating them. Germline assignment: CDR1 SGHAT and CDR2 FQNNGV. The CDR3 reads CASSPAWRQETQYF. The CDR3 region has the DNA TGTGCCAGCAGCCCAGCCTGGAGGCAAGAGACCCAGTACTTC.

A note on this clonotype: Possible read error: a much larger clone is one base away. The J gene is TRBJ1-5, the V gene TRBV6-6, with TRBD1 as a possible D gene (5 bases). Germline-derived CDR1 and CDR2 are MNHNY and SVGAGI (reference sequence). CDR3 length equals 11 residues. DNA for the CDR3: TGTGTCAGCAGCCCCGGGGCAGGGTCTCATTTT. This gives the protein CVSSPGAGSHF.

This clonotype appeared a few times. Relative to the germline gene, one junction end is altered; a read error may explain this. This rearrangement joins TRBV12-3 or TRBV12-4 to TRBJ2-3; 8 bases fit TRBD2. The CDR3 has 12 residues. The CDR3 sequence: CASTLGGDMQYF. The CDR3 coding sequence is TGTGCCAGCACCCTCGGGGGGGATATGCAGTATTTT.

This clonotype was observed once. This rearrangement joins TRBV11-2 to TRBJ1-3, with D perhaps matching TRBD1 (5 bases). The CDR3 consists of 16 residues. Trimming shortened V by 0 bases and J by 7 bases, and 16 bases separated the two germline ends. Germline-derived CDR1 and CDR2 are SGHAT and FQNNGV. CDR3 DNA: TGTGCCAGCAGCTTAGATCCGGGGGGTGCCGCCAACACCATATATTTT. Translating gives CASSLDPGGAANTIYF.

Note on this clonotype: At one of its ends the junction is not consistent with the germline gene, which may arise from a read error. The chain employs TRBV29-1 and TRBJ2-7; D remains ambiguous. Germline V lookup: CDR1 SQVTM, CDR2 ANQGSEA. This CDR3 has 13 residues. The CDR3 spells CSVARTSSYEQYF. The DNA for the CDR3 is TGCAGCGTTGCCCGGACGAGCTCCTATGAGCAGTACTTC.

J is TRBJ2-1 and V is TRBV11-1; D is undetermined. This CDR3 has 16 residues. Germline V gene data show CDR1 as SGHAT and CDR2 as FQDESV (reference sequence). V dropped 2 bases and J dropped 1 base, with 12 bases sitting between them. As DNA, the CDR3 is TGTGCCAGCAGCTTAAATCTGTTGTGTTCCTACAATGAGCAGTTCTTC. This translates into CASSLNLLCSYNEQFF.

About this clonotype: A read error is likely, as this CDR3 ends without the conserved phenylalanine or tryptophan. This sequence joins TRBV12-3 or TRBV12-4 and TRBJ2-4; no reliable D call. The CDR3 runs 12 residues. The CDR3 sequence is CANSLEWNIQYL. The CDR3 nucleotides are TGTGCCAACAGTTTAGAGTGGAACATTCAGTACCTC.

This clonotype was picked up many times. The chain is built from TRBV6-2 or TRBV6-3 and TRBJ2-2, with 7 bases aligning to TRBD1. The ends lost 9 bases at V and 3 bases at J; junction bases unmatched: 7. CDR3 length equals 14 residues. CDR1 and CDR2 from the germline V gene are MNHEY and SVGEGT. The CDR3 coding sequence is TGTGCCAGTACCGACAGGGTGGACACCGGGGAGCTGTTTTTT. This gives the protein CASTDRVDTGELFF.

This clonotype was seen a handful of times. J is TRBJ2-5 and V is TRBV10-3; D gene unclear. The germline V gene encodes CDR1 ENHRY and CDR2 SYGVKD. V lost 3 bases and J lost 1, with 9 bases in between. CDR3 length equals 14 residues. CDR3 nucleotides: TGTGCCATCAGTGACCCCCGTGGCCAAGAGACCCAGTACTTC. It is translated as CAISDPRGQETQYF.

This clonotype has ten or more counts. The chain uses TRBV4-2 and TRBJ1-5; no clear D gene. CDR1 and CDR2 from the germline V gene are LGHNA and YNFKEQ. V lost 2 bases and J lost 4, with 9 bases in between. The CDR3 loop spans 14 amino acids. Here the CDR3 DNA reads TGTGCCAGCAGCCAACTCTCATCTAATCAGCCCCAGCATTTT. Its protein product is CASSQLSSNQPQHF.

This clonotype was recorded only once. The CDR3 bases are TGTGCCAGCAGCACTCGAGCGGGAGATAGAGAGACCCAGTACTTC. The encoded protein is CASSTRAGDRETQYF. The chain employs TRBV4-2 and TRBJ2-5; 8 bases fit TRBD2. Germline CDR1 LGHNA, CDR2 YNFKEQ. This CDR3 comprises 15 residues. The trim removed 5 bases at V and 4 bases at J, leaving 9 bases unmatched.

CDR3 region: CASSPSDEQFF. CDR3 sequence (DNA): TGTGCCAGTAGCCCTTCCGATGAGCAGTTCTTC. The rearrangement uses TRBV11-2 and TRBJ2-1; D is unresolved. Germline V gene lookup returns CDR1 SGHAT and CDR2 FQNNGV. Trimming removed 9 bases at V and 8 bases at J, with 11 bases between. The CDR3 runs to 11 residues. Together with reference TRBV11-2 and TRBJ2-1, the CDR3 gives the full variable domain: EAGVAQSPRYKIIEKRQSVAFWCNPISGHATLYWYQQILGQGPKLLIQFQNNGVVDDSQLPKDRFSAERLKGVDSTLKIQPAKLEDSAVYLCASSPSDEQFFGPGTRLTVL.

A few counts support this clonotype. A clone one base away is much larger, so this may be a read error. This chain links TRBV6-1 with TRBJ2-1; 9 bases match TRBD2. The CDR3 totals 14 residues. Germline lookup yields CDR1 MNHNS and CDR2 SASEGT. The CDR3 here is CVSRQRGVLDEQFF. The DNA for the CDR3 is TGTGTCAGCAGACAGCGGGGGGTATTGGATGAGCAGTTCTTC.

Comments on this clonotype: The junction shows a germline mismatch at one end, possibly a read error. The rearrangement uses TRBV6-5 and TRBJ1-2; D perhaps matches TRBD1 (5 bases). Germline V lookup: CDR1 MNHEY, CDR2 SVGAGI. The CDR3 consists of 15 residues. The CDR3 is CATTGGTMMNYGYTF. CDR3 in DNA: TGTGCCACCACGGGGGGGACGATGATGAACTATGGTTACACCTTC.

This clonotype was recorded many times. The chain links TRBV14 to TRBJ2-1; 8 bases agree with TRBD1. Germline CDR1 reads SGHDN; CDR2 reads FVKESK. There are 14 residues in the CDR3. V shed 1 base, J shed 9 bases, and the junction held 5 bases outside the gene matches. The CDR3 protein is CASSQATGGGEQFF. In nucleotides, the CDR3 is TGTGCCAGCAGCCAAGCCACAGGGGGAGGTGAGCAGTTCTTC.

This clonotype was counted ten times or more. V usage is TRBV12-3 or TRBV12-4 and J usage is TRBJ2-5; no clear D. This CDR3 contains 12 residues. The ends were cut back, 6 bases at V and 4 bases at J, with 9 bases in the middle. CDR3 residues: CASSLWGETQYF. CDR3 bases: TGTGCCAGCAGCCTCTGGGGAGAGACCCAGTACTTC.

Of note for this clonotype: Sequence at one end of the junction differs from germline and may be a read error. The chain has TRBV5-4 and TRBJ2-2, with D perhaps matching TRBD1 (6 bases). CDR3 length equals 16 residues. Per the germline V gene, CDR1 is SGHNT and CDR2 is YYREEE (reference sequence). The DNA for the CDR3 is TGTGTCAGCAGCTTGGAGGCAGGGGCAAACACGGGGGAGCTGTTTTTT. Its protein is CVSSLEAGANTGELFF.

This clonotype was picked up a small number of times. V gene TRBV19 combines with J gene TRBJ2-6, with 8 bases that match TRBD1. The CDR3 runs to 20 residues. V lost 4 bases, J lost 3 bases, and 17 bases stayed unmatched. The germline V gene encodes CDR1 LNHDA and CDR2 SQIVND (reference sequence). CDR3 nucleotide sequence: TGTGCCAGTAGTACTACCTTGACCAACAGGGGGACGGGTGGGGCCAACGTCCTGACTTTC. It yields the protein CASSTTLTNRGTGGANVLTF.

This clonotype was seen ten or more times. The chain uses TRBV6-2 or TRBV6-3 and TRBJ2-1; 12 nucleotides match TRBD2. Losses at the gene ends were 6 bases for V and 7 bases for J; bases not matched to a gene: 10. Germline assignment: CDR1 MNHEY and CDR2 SVGEGT. The CDR3 spans 16 residues. DNA of the CDR3: TGTGCCAGCAGCTATTTGGGACTAGCGGGCGGTAATGAGCAGTTCTTC. Translating it yields CASSYLGLAGGNEQFF.